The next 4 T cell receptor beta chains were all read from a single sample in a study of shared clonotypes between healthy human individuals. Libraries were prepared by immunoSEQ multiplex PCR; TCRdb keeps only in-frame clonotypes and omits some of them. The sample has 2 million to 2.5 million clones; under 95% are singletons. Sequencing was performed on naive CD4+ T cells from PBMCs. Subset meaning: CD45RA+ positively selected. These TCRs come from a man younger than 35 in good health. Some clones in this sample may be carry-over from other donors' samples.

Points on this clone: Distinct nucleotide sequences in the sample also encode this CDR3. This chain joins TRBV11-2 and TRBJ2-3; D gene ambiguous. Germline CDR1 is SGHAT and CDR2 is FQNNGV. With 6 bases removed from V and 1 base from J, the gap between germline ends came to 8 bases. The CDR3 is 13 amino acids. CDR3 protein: CASSTQGTDTQYF. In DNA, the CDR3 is TGTGCCAGCAGTACCCAAGGCACAGATACGCAGTATTTT. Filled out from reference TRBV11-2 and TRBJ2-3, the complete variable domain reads EAGVAQSPRYKIIEKRQSVAFWCNPISGHATLYWYQQILGQGPKLLIQFQNNGVVDDSQLPKDRFSAERLKGVDSTLKIQPAKLEDSAVYLCASSTQGTDTQYFGPGTRLTVL.

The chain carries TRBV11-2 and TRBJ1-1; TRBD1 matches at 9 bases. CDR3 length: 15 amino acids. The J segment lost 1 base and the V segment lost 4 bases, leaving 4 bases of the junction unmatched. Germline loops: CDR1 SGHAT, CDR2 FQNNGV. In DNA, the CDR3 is TGTGCCAGCAGCTCTGGGACAGGGTGGAACACTGAAGCTTTCTTT. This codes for CASSSGTGWNTEAFF.

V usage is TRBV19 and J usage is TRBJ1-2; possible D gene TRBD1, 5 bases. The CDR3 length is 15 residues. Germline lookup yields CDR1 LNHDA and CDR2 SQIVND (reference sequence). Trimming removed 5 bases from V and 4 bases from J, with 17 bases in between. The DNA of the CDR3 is TGTGCCAGTAGTCCATGGAGGGGAGGTGTCTATGGCTACACCTTC. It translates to CASSPWRGGVYGYTF.

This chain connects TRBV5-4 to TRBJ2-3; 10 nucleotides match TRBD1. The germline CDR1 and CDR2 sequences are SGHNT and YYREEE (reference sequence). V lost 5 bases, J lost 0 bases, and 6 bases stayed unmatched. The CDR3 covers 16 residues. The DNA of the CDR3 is TGTGCCAGCAGACGGGGGACAGGGGAGAGCACAGATACGCAGTATTTT. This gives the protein CASRRGTGESTDTQYF. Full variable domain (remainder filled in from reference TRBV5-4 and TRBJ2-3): ETGVTQSPTHLIKTRGQQVTLRCSSQSGHNTVSWYQQALGQGPQFIFQYYREEENGRGNFPPRFSGLQFPNYSSELNVNALELDDSALYLCASRRGTGESTDTQYFGPGTRLTVL.